A selection of T cell receptor beta chains follows, all from one sample in a study of blood T cell repertoires in COVID-19. Clones were sequenced by immunoSEQ multiplex PCR, and TCRdb holds only the in-frame ones, with some missing. The data show 380,000 or so clones, with over 75% seen just once and about 0.89% held by the top ten. Sequences were obtained from PBMCs or T cells enriched from blood (not recorded which). The receptors stem from a woman in her thirties with acute COVID-19. The CDR3 runs from the conserved cysteine through the conserved F or W. Size is omitted from some rows. Given values are once, few, many or a class for expanded clones.

V gene	clone size	J gene	CDR3 protein
TRBV5-1	.	TRBJ2-5	CASSLEGEVEETQYF
TRBV24-1	.	TRBJ2-3	CATGLSTDTQYF
TRBV4-1	.	TRBJ2-2	CASSYRDGGPGELFF
TRBV12-5	.	TRBJ1-2	CASGASPGLGYTF
TRBV19	.	TRBJ1-2	CASSMNRGLGSPDTF
TRBV5-6	few	TRBJ2-3	CASSSPRVTGTDTQYF
TRBV6-1	.	TRBJ2-7	CASSGPLARASYEQYF
TRBV15	.	TRBJ2-4	CATSRGPMGQGKNIQYF
TRBV7-3	.	TRBJ2-7	CASSRSGGPGSYEQYF
TRBV4-1	.	TRBJ2-1	CASSPGTILDYNEQFF
TRBV10-1	.	TRBJ1-1	CASTDAGTSEAFF
TRBV9	.	TRBJ1-3	CASSVRSSGNTIYF
TRBV19	.	TRBJ1-2	CASTRLGYGYTF
TRBV10-2	.	TRBJ1-6	CASSELVSRSPLHF
TRBV24-1	.	TRBJ2-3	CATSDPGGTDTQYF
TRBV5-4	.	TRBJ2-3	CASSLAQDNTDTQYF
TRBV12-3/TRBV12-4	.	TRBJ2-7	CASSGGVSEQYF
TRBV7-2	.	TRBJ2-5	CASALRETQYF
TRBV5-1	.	TRBJ2-7	CASSLLGGDYEQYF
TRBV3-1/TRBV3-2	.	TRBJ2-6	CASRGQGSPTSGANVLTF
TRBV5-1	.	TRBJ2-2	CASSPTGGSNTGELFF
TRBV24-1	.	TRBJ2-7	CATSDWTGGTYEQYF
TRBV29-1	.	TRBJ2-1	CSVERWEGQFF
TRBV6-5	once	TRBJ1-1	CASKEVIGNTEAFF
TRBV2	.	TRBJ1-1	CATMRQGNTEAFF
TRBV27	.	TRBJ2-1	CASSFSPPGAPYNEQFF
TRBV2	.	TRBJ2-3	CASSVTSGGRTDTQYF
TRBV6-5	once	TRBJ2-2	CASRRGGLVTGELFF
TRBV11-2	.	TRBJ2-2	CASSSPRGKGELFF
TRBV19	few	TRBJ1-2	CASSLDSAHSPGYTF